Following are 21 T cell receptor beta chains from one sample sequenced in a study of memory CD4+ T cells and cytomegalovirus serostatus. Sequencing was performed with immunoSEQ multiplex PCR; in TCRdb, only in-frame clones are kept and a portion is missing. The sample records over 45,000 clones, roughly 82% being singletons. The sort gate was single viable CD3+CD4+CD8-CD45RO+ cells for memory CD4+ T cells. Source material: memory CD4+ T cells from blood. The receptors here all came from an adult in good health and CMV-seronegative.

A few counts support this clone. J is TRBJ1-1 and V is TRBV2; D is unclear. The V gene's germline CDR1 is SNHLY and CDR2 FYNNEI. Trimming pared 8 bases from V and 10 bases from J, leaving 32 bases between. This CDR3 region has 17 residues. The CDR3 coding sequence is TGTGCCAGCCTCAGCGGTTGGATTGGACGGGAACAATTCGCAGCTTTCTTT. Amino acids: CASLSGWIGREQFAAFF.

The chain employs TRBV5-1 and TRBJ2-7; no clear D gene. Trimming left V 1 base short and J 4 bases short, with 9 bases between. CDR1 is SGHRS and CDR2 is YFSETQ in the germline V gene. The CDR3 is 13 amino acids. This CDR3 is CASSLLSQYEQYF. The CDR3 bases are TGCGCCAGCAGCTTGCTATCCCAATACGAGCAGTACTTC.

This chain uses TRBV5-6 with TRBJ2-3; TRBD2 matches at 7 bases. CDR3 size: 15 residues. The trim removed 8 bases at V and 2 bases at J, leaving 11 bases unmatched. Per the germline V gene, CDR1 is SGHDT and CDR2 is YYEEEE. The CDR3 bases are TGTGCCAGTTACCCCACGGGGGGTCCCACAGATACGCAGTATTTT. Translated: CASYPTGGPTDTQYF. The full variable domain, its missing parts supplied by reference TRBV5-6 and TRBJ2-3, is DAGVTQSPTHLIKTRGQQVTLRCSPKSGHDTVSWYQQALGQGPQFIFQYYEEEERQRGNFPDRFSGHQFPNYSSELNVNALLLGDSALYLCASYPTGGPTDTQYFGPGTRLTVL.

This CDR3 is CASTTGTGYEQYF. CDR3 bases: TGTGCCAGCACTACCGGGACGGGCTACGAGCAGTACTTC. V usage is TRBV28 and J usage is TRBJ2-7, with D possibly being TRBD1 or TRBD2 (5 bases each). CDR3 length equals 13 residues. Germline CDR1 MDHEN, CDR2 SYDVKM. V gave up 7 bases and J gave up 3 bases, with 13 bases separating them.

The V call is TRBV7-9, the J call TRBJ2-3, with 7 nucleotides matching TRBD2. CDR1 SEHNR and CDR2 FQNEAQ come from the germline V gene (reference sequence). The J segment lost 3 bases and the V segment lost 2 bases, leaving 5 bases of the junction unmatched. The CDR3 has 15 residues. CDR3 nucleotides: TGTGCCAGCAGCTTATATACTAGCGAGACAGATACGCAGTATTTT. Its protein product is CASSLYTSETDTQYF.

At least ten counts were recorded for this clone. The chain is built from TRBV6-6 and TRBJ2-7; 10 bases align to TRBD1. With 2 bases clipped from V and 4 bases from J, the junction kept 5 bases outside the gene matches. Germline V lookup: CDR1 MNHNY, CDR2 SVGAGI (reference sequence). The CDR3 is 15 amino acids. Here the CDR3 reads CASSYGADRGYEQYF. The CDR3 nucleotides read TGTGCCAGCAGTTACGGGGCGGACAGGGGGTACGAGCAGTACTTC.

The CDR3 loop is CASSLGNSGGARGNEQFF. CDR3 in DNA: TGCGCCAGCAGCTTGGGTAATAGCGGGGGGGCCCGGGGGAATGAGCAGTTCTTC. The V gene is TRBV5-1, the J gene TRBJ2-1; 11 nucleotides agree with TRBD2. This CDR3 contains 18 residues. CDR1 is SGHRS and CDR2 is YFSETQ in the germline V gene. The V segment lost 0 bases and the J segment 7 bases; nucleotides outside the gene matches: 12.

This chain joins TRBV5-8 and TRBJ1-1; 11 bases map to TRBD1. The length of the CDR3 is 16 residues. The V segment lost 1 base and the J segment 3 bases; nucleotides outside the gene matches: 5. The germline V gene has CDR1 SGHTS and CDR2 YDEGEE. The CDR3 loop is CASSLTRDRGDTEAFF. Written as DNA, the CDR3 is TGTGCCAGCAGCTTGACGCGGGACAGGGGGGACACTGAAGCTTTCTTT.

The genes are TRBV28 and TRBJ2-5, with D perhaps matching TRBD2 (5 bases). This CDR3 has 16 amino acids. Trimming left V 4 bases short and J 2 bases short, with 17 bases between. Germline V gene data show CDR1 as MDHEN and CDR2 as SYDVKM. The CDR3: CASSSSGWRLQETQYF. The CDR3 DNA sequence: TGTGCCAGCAGTTCCTCGGGGTGGAGGCTACAAGAGACCCAGTACTTC.

Only a few counts were recorded for this clone. The V call is TRBV5-4, the J call TRBJ2-5, with D possibly TRBD2 on 7 matching bases. Per the germline V gene, CDR1 is SGHNT and CDR2 is YYREEE (reference sequence). The CDR3 is made up of 15 amino acids. Between the trimmed V and J ends, which lost 4 bases and 5 bases, there was a span of 18 bases. The CDR3 nucleotides are TGTGCCAGCAGCCCGGAGACGGGGGGCAGGGAGACCCAGTACTTC. It translates to CASSPETGGRETQYF. The full variable domain, in which reference TRBV5-4 and TRBJ2-5 provide the parts outside the CDR3, is ETGVTQSPTHLIKTRGQQVTLRCSSQSGHNTVSWYQQALGQGPQFIFQYYREEENGRGNFPPRFSGLQFPNYSSELNVNALELDDSALYLCASSPETGGRETQYFGPGTRLLVL.

Only one count was recorded for this clone. In DNA form, the CDR3 reads TGTGCCAGCAGCCCTACTAGCGGGGGTGCCAAAAACATTCAGTACTTC. Encoded protein: CASSPTSGGAKNIQYF. The rearrangement uses TRBV7-3 and TRBJ2-4, with 11 bases that match TRBD2. After removal of 5 bases from V and 1 base from J, the junction contained 4 bases not matched to a gene. The CDR3 has 16 amino acids. Germline CDR1 reads SGHTA; CDR2 reads FQGTGA.

This chain links TRBV15 with TRBJ1-1, with D uncertain. V dropped 0 bases and J dropped 6 bases, with 8 bases sitting between them. The CDR3 has 13 amino acids. The V gene's germline CDR1 is LNHNV and CDR2 YYDKDF (reference sequence). CDR3 sequence (DNA): TGTGCCACCAGCAGAGACGGAGGCTCTGAAGCTTTCTTT. Protein: CATSRDGGSEAFF.

The gene calls are TRBV4-1 and TRBJ1-4, with 10 bases that match TRBD1. CDR1 is MGHRA and CDR2 is YSYEKL in the germline V gene. The V and J ends lost 0 bases and 8 bases, in that order; junction bases with no gene match: 9. The CDR3 runs to 17 residues. Here the CDR3 reads CASSQERDRGPREKLFF. The CDR3, as DNA: TGCGCCAGCAGCCAAGAGAGGGACAGGGGACCGAGAGAAAAACTGTTTTTT.

The CDR3 here is CASSPRDRQHEQFF. The DNA for the CDR3 is TGTGCCAGCTCACCTAGGGACAGGCAACACGAGCAGTTCTTC. This chain joins TRBV18 and TRBJ2-1; TRBD1 matches at 8 bases. CDR1 KGHSH and CDR2 LQKENI come from the germline V gene. The CDR3 contains 14 residues. The trim removed 3 bases at V and 10 bases at J, leaving 8 bases unmatched.

The J gene is TRBJ2-1, the V gene TRBV7-2; TRBD1 is a possible D gene (6 bases). The germline V gene encodes CDR1 SGHTA and CDR2 FQGNSA. This CDR3 is built from 17 residues. Trimming removed 5 bases at V and 2 bases at J, with 19 bases between. The CDR3 DNA sequence: TGTGCCAGCAGCGGCAGGGGCGTCAGGGGTACCTACAATGAGCAGTTCTTC. Translated, it gives CASSGRGVRGTYNEQFF.

V gene TRBV7-9 combines with J gene TRBJ1-1, with 12 bases that match TRBD1. This CDR3 is built from 14 residues. V trimming: 5 bases; J trimming: 8 bases; junction bases outside the gene matches: 6. Germline assignment: CDR1 SEHNR and CDR2 FQNEAQ (reference sequence). The CDR3 sequence is CASSLGQGAPEAFF. As DNA, the CDR3 is TGTGCCAGCAGCCTGGGACAGGGGGCTCCCGAAGCTTTCTTT. The variable domain in full, with the rest retrieved from reference TRBV7-9 and TRBJ1-1, is DTGVSQNPRHKITKRGQNVTFRCDPISEHNRLYWYRQTLGQGPEFLTYFQNEAQLEKSRLLSDRFSAERPKGSFSTLEIQRTEQGDSAMYLCASSLGQGAPEAFFGQGTRLTVV.

The rearrangement joins TRBV5-4 to TRBJ2-7; D call uncertain. The V gene's germline CDR1 is SGHNT and CDR2 YYREEE (reference sequence). CDR3 length equals 12 residues. V was shortened by 4 bases and J by 3 bases, with 8 bases between the two germline ends. The CDR3 spells CASSQVGYEQYF. The CDR3, as DNA: TGTGCCAGCAGCCAAGTAGGCTACGAGCAGTACTTC. Filled out from reference TRBV5-4 and TRBJ2-7, the complete variable domain reads ETGVTQSPTHLIKTRGQQVTLRCSSQSGHNTVSWYQQALGQGPQFIFQYYREEENGRGNFPPRFSGLQFPNYSSELNVNALELDDSALYLCASSQVGYEQYFGPGTRLTVT.

This clone was recorded only once. V and J are TRBV5-1 and TRBJ2-5, with D possibly matching TRBD1 (6 bases). This CDR3 region has 15 residues. Germline lookup yields CDR1 SGHRS and CDR2 YFSETQ. V was cut by 7 bases and J by 3 bases, with 19 bases left in between. CDR3 sequence: CASSQVTQGKETQYF. The CDR3 bases are TGCGCCAGCTCACAGGTCACACAGGGAAAAGAGACCCAGTACTTC.

The V gene is TRBV2, the J gene TRBJ2-1; perhaps TRBD2 as D (6 bases). The V end lost 4 bases, the J end lost 9 bases, and 13 bases lay between the germline ends. Germline CDR1 reads SNHLY; CDR2 reads FYNNEI. The CDR3 extends over 13 amino acids. This CDR3 is CASSGARGVEQFF. The DNA of the CDR3 is TGTGCCAGCAGTGGTGCGCGCGGGGTTGAGCAGTTCTTC.

The chain couples TRBV4-3 to TRBJ2-3; the match to TRBD2 covers 11 bases. The CDR3 is 16 residues long. The J segment lost 7 bases and the V segment lost 4 bases, leaving 10 bases of the junction unmatched. Looked up from germline, CDR1 is LGHNA and CDR2 is YSLEER. CDR3 nucleotides: TGCGCCAGCAGCCCCTCGGCTAGCGGGGGGAGGAATACGCAGTATTTT. Translation: CASSPSASGGRNTQYF.

A single count supports this clone. The chain has TRBV6-1 and TRBJ1-2; D is undetermined. Germline loops: CDR1 MNHNS, CDR2 SASEGT. The CDR3 runs 13 residues. Trimming shortened V by 8 bases and J by 1 base, and 11 bases separated the two germline ends. In DNA form, the CDR3 reads TGTGCCAGCGGACGGGAGGGTAACTATGGCTACACCTTC. Translating gives CASGREGNYGYTF.